This T cell receptor beta chain was recovered during a study of T cell clonality in common variable immunodeficiency. Study observations and caveats: T cell subpopulation sequencing would be needed to explain CVID clonality.

Repertoires were generated with immunoSEQ multiplex PCR, while TCRdb's copy carries only in-frame clones and drops some. Found here are more than 35,000 clones, no singletons; the ten largest cover about 0.67%. In this sample, this clone turned up many times. Its antigen is not known. The sequenced sample was peripheral blood mononuclear cells. This sequence originates from a person aged 18-70 years in good health.

CDR3 DNA (partial): TGTGCCAGCAGCCGGGGCGCCCCGGGACTAGCGTACAACAATGAG. Protein sequence: CASSRGAPGLAYNNE. The whole CDR3 sequence is CASSRGAPGLAYNNEQFF. The chain uses TRBV4-2 and TRBJ2-1, with 10 nucleotides matching TRBD2. The read terminates 3 residues before the CDR3 end, so the remaining end is supplied by the germline J gene. This CDR3 has 18 amino acids. The J segment lost 5 bases and the V segment lost 4 bases, leaving 14 bases of the junction unmatched. Germline assignment: CDR1 LGHNA and CDR2 YNFKEQ.